This T cell receptor (beta chain) is drawn from a study of CXCR3-negative and CXCR3-positive naive CD8 T cells. Overall study findings and caveats: TRB CDR3s were more hydrophobic in CXCR3-positive than in CXCR3-negative naive cells.

UMI-labeled 5' RACE yielded the TRB cDNA libraries. From its re-call of the 5' RACE reads, TCRdb lists each CDR3 protein once, without DNA. The sample holds 130,000 to 150,000 distinct CDR3 sequences. A CD45RO-CCR7+CD27+CD95- profile was what naive CD8+ T cells displayed. As regards this clonotype: Its antigen remains unidentified.

Specimen: naive CXCR3+ CD8+ T cells from blood. Subset: CD45RO-CCR7+CD27+CD95- naive CD8+ T cells expressing CXCR3 (TNR3+). The receptor comes from a human donor in good health. Some clones in this sample may be carry-over from other donors' samples.

CDR3 region: CSAWSPYEQYF. V and J are TRBV20-1 and TRBJ2-7; no DNA is available, so the TRBD2 call from TCRdb remains unchecked. Germline CDR1 is DFQATT and CDR2 is SNEGSKA (reference sequence). This CDR3 has 11 amino acids.